Described below is a single T cell receptor beta chain sequence and its context. Its matching antigen is unknown. The PCR made use of 60 Vbeta and 13 Jbeta primers. TCRdb keeps only in-frame clones here, not all; method: immunoSEQ multiplex PCR. Here the sample table reports around 130,000 clones. This specimen comes from a study of cytomegalovirus exposure and HLA in healthy donors. Study observations and caveats: Reported performance of the classifier showed diagnosis of cytomegalovirus status with high specificity and sensitivity. Later analysis identified a missense DCLRE1C variant that was linked to TCR beta V- and J-gene trimming.

The CDR3 spans 14 residues. Germline V CDR1 and CDR2: MNHEY, SMNVEV (reference sequence). Trimming took 2 bases from V and 1 from J, leaving 8 bases between them. The TCR originated in a woman in her sixties in good health and CMV-seronegative. Sequencing was carried out using PBMCs. This chain uses TRBV27 with TRBJ1-1; no clear D gene. The CDR3 DNA reads as TGTGCCAGCAGTTTAGAACATCCGAACACTGAAGCTTTCTTT. This sequence encodes CASSLEHPNTEAFF.